One sample yielded the 8 T cell receptor beta chains listed below, sequenced in a study of blood T cell repertoires in COVID-19. Here immunoSEQ multiplex PCR was the method, and the copy in TCRdb shows in-frame clones only, minus some. The top ten clones hold roughly 0.95% of a sample with under 200,000 clones, about 85% of them seen once. Sequenced sample: peripheral blood. These receptors originate from a man between 18 and 35 years old with acute or convalescent COVID-19.

To note about this clone: Other DNA sequences in this sample translate to the same CDR3. V and J are TRBV7-9 and TRBJ2-3, with D maybe TRBD2 (6 bases). CDR3 length: 14 residues. Germline CDR1 SEHNR, CDR2 FQNEAQ (reference sequence). V lost 2 bases, J lost 0 bases, and 6 bases lay in between. CDR3: CASSLRGSTDTQYF. CDR3 nucleotides: TGTGCCAGCAGCTTACGGGGGAGCACAGATACGCAGTATTTT.

The rearrangement uses TRBV30 and TRBJ1-2; 8 bases are shared with TRBD1. CDR1 GTSNPN and CDR2 SVGIG come from the germline V gene (reference sequence). The CDR3 spans 17 residues. The V segment lost 4 bases and the J segment 3 bases; nucleotides outside the gene matches: 16. DNA for the CDR3: TGTGCCTGGAAGGCGACAGGGGCGCTGAGTCTAGACTATGGCTACACCTTC. It codes for CAWKATGALSLDYGYTF.

The chain combines TRBV4-1 with TRBJ1-4, with 10 bases identical to TRBD1. The CDR3 is made up of 17 amino acids. The germline gives CDR1 MGHRA, CDR2 YSYEKL. The J segment lost 3 bases and the V segment lost 3 bases, leaving 7 bases of the junction unmatched. Here the CDR3 DNA reads TGCGCCAGCAGCCAGGGCCCCGGGACAGGGGCTAATGAAAAACTGTTTTTT. Protein sequence: CASSQGPGTGANEKLFF.

The chain links TRBV12-3 or TRBV12-4 to TRBJ1-2; D not resolved. Deletions cut 5 bases from V and 4 bases from J, with 8 bases between. The CDR3 sequence is 12 residues long. In DNA, the CDR3 is TGTGCCAGCAGTCAGACACCCTATGGCTACACCTTC. Its translation: CASSQTPYGYTF.

In this sample, this clone turned up a few times. The chain joins TRBV6-5 to TRBJ2-2; a possible D gene is TRBD1 (6 bases). CDR1 is MNHEY, CDR2 SVGAGI, per germline. The CDR3 has 15 residues. The V and J ends lost 5 bases and 6 bases respectively, with 16 bases between them. Written as DNA, the CDR3 is TGTGCCAGCAGTCAGGGGCACGTTGGTGCCGGGGAGCTGTTTTTT. Translated: CASSQGHVGAGELFF.

This clone has a single count. The rearrangement links TRBV6-1 to TRBJ1-2; D remains unclear. Trimming shortened V by 0 bases and J by 4 bases, and 12 bases separated the two germline ends. Looked up from germline, CDR1 is MNHNS and CDR2 is SASEGT. CDR3 length equals 15 residues. Here the CDR3 DNA reads TGTGCCAGCAGTGAAGCCCCCATACCCAGCTATGGCTACACCTTC. Its translation: CASSEAPIPSYGYTF.

CDR3 DNA sequence: TGCGCCAGCGCCGACGGGGACTATGGCTACACCTTC. Protein product: CASADGDYGYTF. This chain links TRBV5-1 with TRBJ1-2; no clear D gene. The V gene lost 7 bases and the J gene lost 3 bases, with 10 bases spanning the gap. The CDR3 covers 12 residues. The germline V gene encodes CDR1 SGHRS and CDR2 YFSETQ. The whole variable domain, remainder taken from reference TRBV5-1 and TRBJ1-2, is KAGVTQTPRYLIKTRGQQVTLSCSPISGHRSVSWYQQTPGQGLQFLFEYFSETQRNKGNFPGRFSGRQFSNSRSEMNVSTLELGDSALYLCASADGDYGYTFGSGTRLTVV.

The genes are TRBV30 and TRBJ2-3; 10 nucleotides align to TRBD2. The length of the CDR3 is 12 residues. J lost 14 bases, V lost 3 bases, and 8 bases had no gene match. Germline V CDR1 and CDR2: GTSNPN, SVGIG (reference sequence). As DNA, the CDR3 is TGTGCCTGGAGCACCGGGCTAGCGGGGGCGTATTTT. Protein: CAWSTGLAGAYF.